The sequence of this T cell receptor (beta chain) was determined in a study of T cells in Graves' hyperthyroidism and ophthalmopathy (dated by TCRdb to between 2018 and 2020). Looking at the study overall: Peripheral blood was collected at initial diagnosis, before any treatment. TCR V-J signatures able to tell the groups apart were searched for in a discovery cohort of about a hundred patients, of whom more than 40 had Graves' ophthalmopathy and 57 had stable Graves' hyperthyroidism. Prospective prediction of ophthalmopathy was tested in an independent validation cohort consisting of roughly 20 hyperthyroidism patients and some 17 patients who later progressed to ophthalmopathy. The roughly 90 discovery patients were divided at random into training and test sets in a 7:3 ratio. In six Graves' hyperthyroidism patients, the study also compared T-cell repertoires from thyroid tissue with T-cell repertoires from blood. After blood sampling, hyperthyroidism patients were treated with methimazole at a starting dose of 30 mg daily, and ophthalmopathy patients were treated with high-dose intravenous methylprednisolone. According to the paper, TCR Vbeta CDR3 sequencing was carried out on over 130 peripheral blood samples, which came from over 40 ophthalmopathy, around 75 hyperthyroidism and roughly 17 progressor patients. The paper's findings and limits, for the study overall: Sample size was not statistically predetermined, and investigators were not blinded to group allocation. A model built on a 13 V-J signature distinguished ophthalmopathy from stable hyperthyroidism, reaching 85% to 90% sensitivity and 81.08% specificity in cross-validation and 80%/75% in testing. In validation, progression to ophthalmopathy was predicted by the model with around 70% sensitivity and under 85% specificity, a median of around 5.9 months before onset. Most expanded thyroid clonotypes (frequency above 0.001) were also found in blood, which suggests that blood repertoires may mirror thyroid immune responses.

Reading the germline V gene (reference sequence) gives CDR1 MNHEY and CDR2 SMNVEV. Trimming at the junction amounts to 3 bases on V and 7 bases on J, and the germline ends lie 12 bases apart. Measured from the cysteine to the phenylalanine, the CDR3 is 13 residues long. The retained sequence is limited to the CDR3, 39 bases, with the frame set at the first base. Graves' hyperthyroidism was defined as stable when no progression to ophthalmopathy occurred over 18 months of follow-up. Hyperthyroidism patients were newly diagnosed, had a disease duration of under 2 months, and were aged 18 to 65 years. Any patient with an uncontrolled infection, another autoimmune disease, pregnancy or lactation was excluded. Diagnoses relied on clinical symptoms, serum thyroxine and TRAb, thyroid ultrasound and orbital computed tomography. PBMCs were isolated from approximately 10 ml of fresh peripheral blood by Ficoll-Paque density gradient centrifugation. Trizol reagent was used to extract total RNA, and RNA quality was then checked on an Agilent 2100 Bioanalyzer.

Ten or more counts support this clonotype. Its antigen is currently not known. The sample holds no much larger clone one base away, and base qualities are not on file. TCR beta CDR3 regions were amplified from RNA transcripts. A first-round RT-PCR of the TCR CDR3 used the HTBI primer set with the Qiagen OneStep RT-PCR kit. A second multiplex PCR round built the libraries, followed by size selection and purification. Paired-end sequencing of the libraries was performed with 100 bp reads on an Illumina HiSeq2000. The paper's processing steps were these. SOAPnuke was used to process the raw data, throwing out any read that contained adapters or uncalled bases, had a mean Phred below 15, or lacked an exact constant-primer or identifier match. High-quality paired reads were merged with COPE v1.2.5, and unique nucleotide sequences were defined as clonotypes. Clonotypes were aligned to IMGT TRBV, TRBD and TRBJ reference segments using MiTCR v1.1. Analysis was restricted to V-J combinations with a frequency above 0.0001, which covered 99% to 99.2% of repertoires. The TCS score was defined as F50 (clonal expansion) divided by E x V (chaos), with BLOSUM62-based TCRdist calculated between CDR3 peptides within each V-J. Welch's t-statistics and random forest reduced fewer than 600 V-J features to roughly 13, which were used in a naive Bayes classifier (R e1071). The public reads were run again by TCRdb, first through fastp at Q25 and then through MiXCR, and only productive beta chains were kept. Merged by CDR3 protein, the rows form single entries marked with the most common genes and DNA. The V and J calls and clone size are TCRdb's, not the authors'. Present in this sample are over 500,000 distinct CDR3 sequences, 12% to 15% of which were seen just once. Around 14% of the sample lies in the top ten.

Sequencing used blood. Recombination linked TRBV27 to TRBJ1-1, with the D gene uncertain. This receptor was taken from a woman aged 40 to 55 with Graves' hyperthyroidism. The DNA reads TGTGCCAGCAGTTTCAGGAGGGCCGATGAAGCTTTCTTT. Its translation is CASSFRRADEAFF.